The text below deals with one TCR beta chain. This CDR3 is built from 15 residues. V was cut by 3 bases and J by 2 bases, with 13 bases left in between. Germline V gives CDR1 SGHRS, CDR2 YFSETQ. PCR amplification relied on 60 Vbeta primers (plus 13 Jbeta primers). Repertoires were generated with immunoSEQ multiplex PCR, while TCRdb's copy carries only in-frame clones and drops some. Here the sample spans fewer than 200,000 clones, almost 80% being singletons. The data were obtained in a study of cytomegalovirus exposure and HLA in healthy donors. This clonotype was obtained from a woman aged 45-65 years in good health and CMV-seronegative. The genes are TRBV5-1 and TRBJ2-3; maybe TRBD2 (6 bases). Sample: PBMCs. CDR3 nucleotide sequence: TGCGCCAGCAGCTCGCGGGACGGATACACAGATACGCAGTATTTT. Residues: CASSSRDGYTDTQYF. Combining the CDR3 with reference TRBV5-1 and TRBJ2-3 gives the whole variable domain KAGVTQTPRYLIKTRGQQVTLSCSPISGHRSVSWYQQTPGQGLQFLFEYFSETQRNKGNFPGRFSGRQFSNSRSEMNVSTLELGDSALYLCASSSRDGYTDTQYFGPGTRLTVL.